The 5 T cell receptor beta chains below were found in one sample sequenced in a study of shared clonotypes between healthy human individuals. TCRdb keeps only in-frame clones here, not all; method: immunoSEQ multiplex PCR. The sample includes 2 million to 3 million clones, 93% seen only once; the top ten take approximately 0.35%. The specimen was naive CD4+ T cells from PBMCs. Documented subset: CD45RA+ positively selected. The receptors were sampled from a young man in good health. Some clones in this sample may be carry-over from other donors' samples.

The chain couples TRBV18 to TRBJ2-7; D is unclear. Germline V lookup: CDR1 KGHSH, CDR2 LQKENI. Trimming took 2 bases from V and 5 from J, leaving 16 bases between them. This CDR3 comprises 15 residues. CDR3 nucleotides: TGTGCCAGCTCACCAAATACCGTGACGGGCCACGAGCAGTACTTC. Protein sequence: CASSPNTVTGHEQYF.

The chain has TRBV6-5 and TRBJ2-2, with 11 bases that match TRBD2. Germline-derived CDR1 and CDR2 are MNHEY and SVGAGI. Trimming took 5 bases from V and 5 from J; bases not matched to a gene: 4. The CDR3 is 15 amino acids. CDR3 in DNA: TGTGCCAGCAGTCCCACTAGCGGGGGTACCGGGGAGCTGTTTTTT. Translated, it gives CASSPTSGGTGELFF.

The chain combines TRBV18 with TRBJ2-2, with 7 nucleotides matching TRBD2. With 8 bases clipped from V and 4 bases from J, the junction kept 10 bases outside the gene matches. Germline loops: CDR1 KGHSH, CDR2 LQKENI. The CDR3 has 15 residues. CDR3 in amino acids: CASPESGGGTGELFF. As DNA, the CDR3 is TGTGCCAGCCCTGAGTCGGGAGGCGGCACCGGGGAGCTGTTTTTT.

The genes are TRBV6-5 and TRBJ1-1; no reliable D call. V was cut by 4 bases and J by 3 bases, with 15 bases left in between. The germline V gene encodes CDR1 MNHEY and CDR2 SVGAGI. The CDR3 has 15 residues. The CDR3 here is CASSLVALWDTEAFF. Written as DNA, the CDR3 is TGTGCCAGCAGTTTGGTGGCCCTATGGGACACTGAAGCTTTCTTT.

The chain has TRBV6-1 and TRBJ2-3; tentatively, D is TRBD2 (5 bases). CDR1 and CDR2 (germline): MNHNS, SASEGT. V gave up 4 bases and J gave up 4 bases, with 12 bases separating them. CDR3 length: 14 residues. CDR3 nucleotide sequence: TGTGCCAGCAGTGCGGGGTCACGCCCAGATACGCAGTATTTT. Encoded protein: CASSAGSRPDTQYF.